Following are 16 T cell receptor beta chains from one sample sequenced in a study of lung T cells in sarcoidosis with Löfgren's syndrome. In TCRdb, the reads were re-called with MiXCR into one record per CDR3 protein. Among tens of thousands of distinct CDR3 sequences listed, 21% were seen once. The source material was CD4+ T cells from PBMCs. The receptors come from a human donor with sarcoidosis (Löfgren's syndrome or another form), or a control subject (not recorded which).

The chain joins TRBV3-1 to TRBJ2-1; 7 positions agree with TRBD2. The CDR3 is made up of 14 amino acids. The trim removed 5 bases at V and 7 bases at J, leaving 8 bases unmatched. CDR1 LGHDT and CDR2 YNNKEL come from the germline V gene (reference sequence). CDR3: CASSKRDGGNEQFF. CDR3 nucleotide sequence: TGTGCCAGCAGCAAGAGGGACGGGGGGAATGAGCAGTTCTTC.

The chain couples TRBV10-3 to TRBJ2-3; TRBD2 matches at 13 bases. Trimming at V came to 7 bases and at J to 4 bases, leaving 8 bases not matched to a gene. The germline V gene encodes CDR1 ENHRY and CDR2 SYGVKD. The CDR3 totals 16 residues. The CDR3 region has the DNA TGTGCCATCACCATCGGACTAGCGGGGGTATCAGATACGCAGTATTTT. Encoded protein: CAITIGLAGVSDTQYF.

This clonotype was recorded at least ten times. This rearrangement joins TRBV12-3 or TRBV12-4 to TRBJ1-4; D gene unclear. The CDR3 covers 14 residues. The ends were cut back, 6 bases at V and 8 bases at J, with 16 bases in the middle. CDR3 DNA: TGTGCCAGCAGGGCGGAGGGCTGGAGCGAAAAACTGTTTTTT. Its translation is CASRAEGWSEKLFF.

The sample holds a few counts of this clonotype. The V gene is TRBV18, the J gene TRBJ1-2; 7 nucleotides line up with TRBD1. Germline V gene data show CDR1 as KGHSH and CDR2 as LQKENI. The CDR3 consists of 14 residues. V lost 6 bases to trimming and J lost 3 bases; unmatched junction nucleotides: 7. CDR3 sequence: CASSHVTGDYGYTF. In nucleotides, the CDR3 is TGTGCCAGCTCCCACGTTACAGGGGACTATGGCTACACCTTC.

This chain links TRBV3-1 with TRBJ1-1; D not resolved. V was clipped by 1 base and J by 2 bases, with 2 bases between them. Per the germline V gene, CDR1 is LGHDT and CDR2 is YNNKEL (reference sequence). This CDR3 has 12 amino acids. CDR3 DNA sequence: TGTGCCAGCAGCCAAGGCAACACTGAAGCTTTCTTT. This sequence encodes CASSQGNTEAFF.

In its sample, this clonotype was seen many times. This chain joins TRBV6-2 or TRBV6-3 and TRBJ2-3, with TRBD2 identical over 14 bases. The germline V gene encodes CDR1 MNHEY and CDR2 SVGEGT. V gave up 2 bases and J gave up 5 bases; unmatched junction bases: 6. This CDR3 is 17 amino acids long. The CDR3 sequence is CASSYTTSGGALDTQYF. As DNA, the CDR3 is TGTGCCAGCAGTTACACGACTAGCGGGGGGGCCCTAGATACGCAGTATTTT.

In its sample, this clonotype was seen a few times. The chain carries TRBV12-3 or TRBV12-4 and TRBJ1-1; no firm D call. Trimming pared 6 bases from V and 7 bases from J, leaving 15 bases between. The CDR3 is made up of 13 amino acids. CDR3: CASSPRETHEAFF. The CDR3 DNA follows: TGTGCCAGCAGCCCTAGGGAGACCCATGAAGCTTTCTTT.

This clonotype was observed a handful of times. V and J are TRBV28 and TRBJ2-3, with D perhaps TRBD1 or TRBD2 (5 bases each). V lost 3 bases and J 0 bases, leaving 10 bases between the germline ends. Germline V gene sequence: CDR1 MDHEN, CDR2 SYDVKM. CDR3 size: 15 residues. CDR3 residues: CASSFGAGSTDTQYF. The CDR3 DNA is TGTGCCAGCAGTTTCGGGGCAGGGAGCACAGATACGCAGTATTTT.

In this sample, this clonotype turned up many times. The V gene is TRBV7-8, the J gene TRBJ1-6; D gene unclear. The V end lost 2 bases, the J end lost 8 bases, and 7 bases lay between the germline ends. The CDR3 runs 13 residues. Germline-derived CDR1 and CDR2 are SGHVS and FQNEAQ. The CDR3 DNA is TGTGCCAGCAGCTTAAGATCGGATTCACCCCTCCACTTT. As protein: CASSLRSDSPLHF. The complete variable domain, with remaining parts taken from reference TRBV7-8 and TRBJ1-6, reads GAGVSQSPRYKVAKRGQDVALRCDPISGHVSLFWYQQALGQGPEFLTYFQNEAQLDKSGLPSDRFFAERPEGSVSTLKIQRTQQEDSAVYLCASSLRSDSPLHFGNGTRLTVT.

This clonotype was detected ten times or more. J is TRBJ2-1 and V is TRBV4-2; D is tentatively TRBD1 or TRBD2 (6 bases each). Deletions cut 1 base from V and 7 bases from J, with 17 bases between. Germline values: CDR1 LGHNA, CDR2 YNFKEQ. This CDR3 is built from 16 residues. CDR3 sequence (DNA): TGTGCCAGCAGCCAAGTCGCGGGACCCACAGGGAATGAGCAGTTCTTC. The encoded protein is CASSQVAGPTGNEQFF.

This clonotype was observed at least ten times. Here the CDR3 reads CASSQDPGYTDTQYF. The CDR3 DNA is TGCGCCAGCAGCCAAGATCCCGGCTACACAGATACGCAGTATTTT. The V and J genes are TRBV4-1 and TRBJ2-3; D remains unclear. V was clipped by 0 bases and J by 2 bases, with 9 bases between them. The CDR3 totals 15 residues. Germline V gene lookup returns CDR1 MGHRA and CDR2 YSYEKL.

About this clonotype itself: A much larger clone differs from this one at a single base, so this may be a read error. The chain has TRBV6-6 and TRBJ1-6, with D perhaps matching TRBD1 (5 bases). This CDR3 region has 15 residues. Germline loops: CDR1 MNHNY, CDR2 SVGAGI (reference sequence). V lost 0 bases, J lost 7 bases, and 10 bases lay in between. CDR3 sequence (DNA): TGTGCCAGCAGTTACTCAAGACAGCTAAATTCACCCCTCCACTTT. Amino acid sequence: CASSYSRQLNSPLHF.

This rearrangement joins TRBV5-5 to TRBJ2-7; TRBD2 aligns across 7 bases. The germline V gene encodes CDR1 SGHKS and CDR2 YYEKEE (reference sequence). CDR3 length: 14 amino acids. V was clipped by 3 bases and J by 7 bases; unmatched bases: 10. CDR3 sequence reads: CASSWATGRGEQYF. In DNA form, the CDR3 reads TGTGCCAGCAGCTGGGCGACCGGGCGGGGGGAGCAGTACTTC.

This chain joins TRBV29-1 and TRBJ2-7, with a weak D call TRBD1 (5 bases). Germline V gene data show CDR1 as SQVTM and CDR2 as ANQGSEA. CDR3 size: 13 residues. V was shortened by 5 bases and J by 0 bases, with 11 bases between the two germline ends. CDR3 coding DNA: TGCAGCGTTATCAGCGACAGCTCCTACGAGCAGTACGTC. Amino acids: CSVISDSSYEQYV.

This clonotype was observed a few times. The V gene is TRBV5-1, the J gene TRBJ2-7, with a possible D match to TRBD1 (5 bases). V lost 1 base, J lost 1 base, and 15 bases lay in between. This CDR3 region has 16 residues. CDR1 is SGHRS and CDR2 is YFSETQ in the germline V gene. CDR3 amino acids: CASSLTRTLLSYEQYV. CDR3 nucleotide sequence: TGCGCCAGCAGCTTGACGAGGACATTACTATCCTACGAGCAGTACGTC.

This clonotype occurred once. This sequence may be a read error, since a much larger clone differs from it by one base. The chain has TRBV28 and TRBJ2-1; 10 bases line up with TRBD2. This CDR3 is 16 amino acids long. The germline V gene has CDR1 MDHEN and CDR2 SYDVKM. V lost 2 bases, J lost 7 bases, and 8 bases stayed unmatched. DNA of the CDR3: TGTGCCAGCAGTTTAGCTTCTAGCGGGAGTAAGAATGAGCAGTTCTTC. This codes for CASSLASSGSKNEQFF.